A selection of T cell receptor beta chains follows, all from one sample in a study of T cells in Graves' hyperthyroidism and ophthalmopathy. TCRdb re-called the multiplex PCR reads with MiXCR, one entry per CDR3 protein. Of approximately 600,000 distinct CDR3 sequences in the sample, 12% to 15% were seen once. The sequenced material came from blood. These receptors all come from a woman under 30 with Graves' ophthalmopathy. Both conserved end residues are part of each CDR3. The order of the fields is J gene, V gene, D gene, clone size, CDR3 DNA, CDR3 protein. A D gene is named only where the DNA matches it firmly. Rows may omit the clone size; those that give it use once, few, many or a size class.

TRBJ1-4 TRBV27 NA NA TGTGCCAGCAGTTTATTACCCACCTACACGGGGATGGGAAATGAAAAACTGTTTTTT CASSLLPTYTGMGNEKLFF
TRBJ2-3 TRBV28 NA many TGTGCCAGCAGTTTACGACCGGGAGTGCGTATCTCAGATACGCAGTATTTT CASSLRPGVRISDTQYF
TRBJ2-7 TRBV9 NA NA TGTGCCAGCAGCGTAGATACAGCCTACGAGCAGTACTTC CASSVDTAYEQYF
TRBJ2-7 TRBV3-1 NA many TGTGCCAGCAGCCAAGGATCTGGTCTTCGGATCTGGCAGTACTTC CASSQGSGLRIWQYF
TRBJ1-2 TRBV12-3/TRBV12-4 NA NA TGTGCCAGCAGTTCATCTGGGGGCAGGACTTATGGCTACACCTTC CASSSSGGRTYGYTF
TRBJ2-1 TRBV6-1 NA NA TGTGCCAGCAGTGGGACGTCCAGCTCCTACAATGAGCAGTTCTTC CASSGTSSSYNEQFF
TRBJ1-1 TRBV20-1 NA many TGCAGTGCTAGAGGGGCAAGCATAGAAGCTTTCTTT CSARGASIEAFF
TRBJ2-7 TRBV29-1 NA many TGCAGCGTTGAATTCGGCAGGCTGCGAGGGGAGCAGTACTTC CSVEFGRLRGEQYF
TRBJ2-3 TRBV6-2/TRBV6-3 NA many TGTGCCAGCAGTTCAGGGACACGAGGGTTAACAGATACGCAGTATTTT CASSSGTRGLTDTQYF
TRBJ2-3 TRBV12-3/TRBV12-4 NA many TGTGCCAGCACTCGGTCGTCGGGCACAGATACGCAGTATTTT CASTRSSGTDTQYF
TRBJ2-7 TRBV3-1 NA many TGTGCCAGCAGCCAAGTTCCGCGAGCCGTATACGAGCAGTACTTC CASSQVPRAVYEQYF
TRBJ2-3 TRBV11-2 NA NA TGTGCCAGCAGTGAATTACACCGGGCAGATACGCAGTATTTT CASSELHRADTQYF
TRBJ1-5 TRBV6-1 NA many TGTGCCAGCAGTCAATTCGTCGATCAGCCCCAGCATTTT CASSQFVDQPQHF
TRBJ2-7 TRBV5-1 TRBD2 many TGCGCCAGCAGCATTTCTAGCGGGAGGGCCATCTACGAGCAGTACTTC CASSISSGRAIYEQYF
TRBJ1-2 TRBV3-1 NA NA TGTGCCAGCGCCATTGGGGGCTGTGGCTACACCTTC CASAIGGCGYTF
TRBJ1-2 TRBV27 TRBD1 many TGTGCCAGCAGTTTGACCGGGACAGATAACTATGGCTACACCTTC CASSLTGTDNYGYTF